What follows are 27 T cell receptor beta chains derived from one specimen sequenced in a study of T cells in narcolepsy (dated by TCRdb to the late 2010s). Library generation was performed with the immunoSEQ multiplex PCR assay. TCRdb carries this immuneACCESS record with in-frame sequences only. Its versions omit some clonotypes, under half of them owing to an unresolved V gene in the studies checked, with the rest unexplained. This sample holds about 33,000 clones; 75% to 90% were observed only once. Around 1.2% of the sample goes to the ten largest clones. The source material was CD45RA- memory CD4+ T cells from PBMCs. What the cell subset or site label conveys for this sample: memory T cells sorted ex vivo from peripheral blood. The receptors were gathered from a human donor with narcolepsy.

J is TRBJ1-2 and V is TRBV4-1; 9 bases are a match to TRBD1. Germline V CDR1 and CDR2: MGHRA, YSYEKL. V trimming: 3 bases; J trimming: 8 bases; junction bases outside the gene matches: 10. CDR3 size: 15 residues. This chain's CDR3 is CASSQGPGTGSGYTF. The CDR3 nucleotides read TGCGCCAGCAGCCAGGGTCCCGGGACAGGGAGCGGCTACACCTTC.

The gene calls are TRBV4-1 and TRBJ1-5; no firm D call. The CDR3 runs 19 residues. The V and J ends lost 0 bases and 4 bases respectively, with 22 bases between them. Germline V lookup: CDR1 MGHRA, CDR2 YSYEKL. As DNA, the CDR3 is TGCGCCAGCAGCCAAGATCCGGGGTTAGAGTGGGCTTCTAATCAGCCCCAGCATTTT. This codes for CASSQDPGLEWASNQPQHF.

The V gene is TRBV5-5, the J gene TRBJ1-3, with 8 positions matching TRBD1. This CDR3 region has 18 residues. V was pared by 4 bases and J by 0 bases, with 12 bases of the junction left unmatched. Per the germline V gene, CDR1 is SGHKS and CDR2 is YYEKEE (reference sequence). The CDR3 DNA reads TGTGCCAGCAGCCGGGCTGGACAGGGTCCCAACTCTGGAAACACCATATATTTT. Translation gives CASSRAGQGPNSGNTIYF.

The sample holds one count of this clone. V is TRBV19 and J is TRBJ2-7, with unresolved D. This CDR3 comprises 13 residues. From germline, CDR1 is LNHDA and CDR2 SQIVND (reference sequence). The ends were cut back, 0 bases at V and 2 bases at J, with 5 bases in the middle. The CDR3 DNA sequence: TGTGCCAGTAGTATAGATCCGACCTACGAGCAGTACTTC. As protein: CASSIDPTYEQYF. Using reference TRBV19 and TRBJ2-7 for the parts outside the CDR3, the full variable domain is DGGITQSPKYLFRKEGQNVTLSCEQNLNHDAMYWYRQDPGQGLRLIYYSQIVNDFQKGDIAEGYSVSREKKESFPLTVTSAQKNPTAFYLCASSIDPTYEQYFGPGTRLTVT.

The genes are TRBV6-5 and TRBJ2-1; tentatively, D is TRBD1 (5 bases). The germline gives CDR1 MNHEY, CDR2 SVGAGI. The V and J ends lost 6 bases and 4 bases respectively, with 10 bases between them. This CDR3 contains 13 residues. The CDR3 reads CASRTSGYNEQFF. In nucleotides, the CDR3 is TGTGCCAGCAGGACCTCAGGGTACAATGAGCAGTTCTTC.

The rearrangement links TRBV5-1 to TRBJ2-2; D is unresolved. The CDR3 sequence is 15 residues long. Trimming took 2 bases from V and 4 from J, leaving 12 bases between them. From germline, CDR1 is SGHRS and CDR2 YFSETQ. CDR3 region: CASSFLEFSTGELFF. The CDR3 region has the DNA TGCGCCAGCAGCTTCTTGGAGTTTAGCACCGGGGAGCTGTTTTTT.

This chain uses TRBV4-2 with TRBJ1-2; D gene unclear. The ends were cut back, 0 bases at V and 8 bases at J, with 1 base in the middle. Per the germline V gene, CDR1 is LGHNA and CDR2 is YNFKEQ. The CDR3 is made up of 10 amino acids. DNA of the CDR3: TGTGCCAGCAGCCAAGACGGCTACACCTTC. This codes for CASSQDGYTF.

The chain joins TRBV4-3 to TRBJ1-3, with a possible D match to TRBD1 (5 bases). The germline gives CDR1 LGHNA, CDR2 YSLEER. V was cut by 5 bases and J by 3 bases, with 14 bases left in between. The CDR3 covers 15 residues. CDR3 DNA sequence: TGCGCCAGCAGCGGTGTTACAGGATATGGAAACACCATATATTTT. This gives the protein CASSGVTGYGNTIYF.

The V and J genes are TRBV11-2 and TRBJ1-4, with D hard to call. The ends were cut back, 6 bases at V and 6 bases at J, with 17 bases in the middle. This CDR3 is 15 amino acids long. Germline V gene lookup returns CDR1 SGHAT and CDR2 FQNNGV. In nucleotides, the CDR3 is TGTGCCAGCAGGCAACCGAGTCGAGCGGATGAAAAACTGTTTTTT. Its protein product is CASRQPSRADEKLFF.

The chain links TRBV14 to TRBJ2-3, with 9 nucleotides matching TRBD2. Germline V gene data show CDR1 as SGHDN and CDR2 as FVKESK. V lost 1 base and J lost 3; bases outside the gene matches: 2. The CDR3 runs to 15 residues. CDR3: CASSQGLAGTDTQYF. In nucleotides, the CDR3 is TGTGCCAGCAGCCAAGGGCTAGCGGGGACAGATACGCAGTATTTT. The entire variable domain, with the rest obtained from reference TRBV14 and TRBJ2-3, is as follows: EAGVTQFPSHSVIEKGQTVTLRCDPISGHDNLYWYRRVMGKEIKFLLHFVKESKQDESGMPNNRFLAERTGGTYSTLKVQPAELEDSGVYFCASSQGLAGTDTQYFGPGTRLTVL.

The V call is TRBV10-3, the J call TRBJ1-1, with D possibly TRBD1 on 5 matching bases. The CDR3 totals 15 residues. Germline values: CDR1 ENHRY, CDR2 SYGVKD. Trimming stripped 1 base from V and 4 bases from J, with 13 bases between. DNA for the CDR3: TGTGCCATCAGTGAGTTGGGCAGGGCCGGCACTGAAGCTTTCTTT. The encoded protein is CAISELGRAGTEAFF.

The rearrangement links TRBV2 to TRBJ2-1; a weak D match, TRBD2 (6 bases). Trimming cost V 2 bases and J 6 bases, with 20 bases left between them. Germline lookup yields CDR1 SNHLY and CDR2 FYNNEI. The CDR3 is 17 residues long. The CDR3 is CASSEKPVREAGNEQFF. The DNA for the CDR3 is TGTGCCAGCAGTGAAAAGCCCGTGAGGGAAGCGGGCAATGAGCAGTTCTTC.

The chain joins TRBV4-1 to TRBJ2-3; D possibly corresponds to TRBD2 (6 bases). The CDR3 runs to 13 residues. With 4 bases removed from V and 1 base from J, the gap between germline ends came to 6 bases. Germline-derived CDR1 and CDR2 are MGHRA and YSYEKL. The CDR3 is CASSLAGTDTQYF. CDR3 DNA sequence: TGCGCCAGCAGCCTAGCGGGCACAGATACGCAGTATTTT.

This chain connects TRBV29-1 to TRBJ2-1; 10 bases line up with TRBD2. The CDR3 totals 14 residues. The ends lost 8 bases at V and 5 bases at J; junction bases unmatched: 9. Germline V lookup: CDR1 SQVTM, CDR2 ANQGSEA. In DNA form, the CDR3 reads TGCAGCCTTTCCCATGGACTAGCGGACAATGAGCAGTTCTTC. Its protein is CSLSHGLADNEQFF.

In DNA form, the CDR3 reads TGTGCCAGCAGTTACTCGCGGGGGCCGTCCGAGCAGTACTTC. Translated: CASSYSRGPSEQYF. The chain couples TRBV6-5 to TRBJ2-7, with D perhaps TRBD2 (7 bases). Trimming pared 0 bases from V and 6 bases from J, leaving 12 bases between. The CDR3 sequence is 14 residues long. Germline-derived CDR1 and CDR2 are MNHEY and SVGAGI.

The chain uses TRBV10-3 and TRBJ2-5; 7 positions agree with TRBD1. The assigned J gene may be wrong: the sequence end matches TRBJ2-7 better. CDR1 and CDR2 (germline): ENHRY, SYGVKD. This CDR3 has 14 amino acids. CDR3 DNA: TGTGCCATCAGATCAGGGGGTGGATCCTACGAGCAGTACTTC. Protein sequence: CAIRSGGGSYEQYF.

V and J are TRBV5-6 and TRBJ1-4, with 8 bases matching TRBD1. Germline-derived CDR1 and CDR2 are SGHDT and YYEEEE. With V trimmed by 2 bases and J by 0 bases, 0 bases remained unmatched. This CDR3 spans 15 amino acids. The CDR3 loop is CASSLQGATNEKLFF. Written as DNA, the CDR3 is TGTGCCAGCAGCTTACAGGGGGCAACTAATGAAAAACTGTTTTTT.

CDR3 loop: CASSSLTGGSTEAFF. The CDR3 DNA follows: TGCGCCAGCAGCTCGTTGACAGGGGGAAGCACTGAAGCTTTCTTT. The rearrangement joins TRBV5-1 to TRBJ1-1; 9 nucleotides agree with TRBD1. The germline gives CDR1 SGHRS, CDR2 YFSETQ. Losses at the gene ends were 3 bases for V and 4 bases for J; bases not matched to a gene: 7. This CDR3 comprises 15 residues.

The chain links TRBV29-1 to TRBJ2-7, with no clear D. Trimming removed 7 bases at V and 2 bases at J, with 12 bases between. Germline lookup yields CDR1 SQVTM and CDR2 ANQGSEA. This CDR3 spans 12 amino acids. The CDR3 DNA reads TGCAGCGCACGGACCGCAACCTACGAGCAGTACTTC. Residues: CSARTATYEQYF.

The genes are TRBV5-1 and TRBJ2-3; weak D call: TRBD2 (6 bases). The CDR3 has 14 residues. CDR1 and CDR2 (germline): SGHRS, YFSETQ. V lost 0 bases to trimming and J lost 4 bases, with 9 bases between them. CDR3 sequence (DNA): TGCGCCAGCAGCTTGGAGCCGGGGGCAGATACGCAGTATTTT. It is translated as CASSLEPGADTQYF.

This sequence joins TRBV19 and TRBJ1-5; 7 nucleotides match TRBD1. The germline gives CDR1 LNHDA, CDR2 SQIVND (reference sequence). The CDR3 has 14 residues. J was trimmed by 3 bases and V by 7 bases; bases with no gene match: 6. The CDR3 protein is CASKFGTDNQPQHF. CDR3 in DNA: TGTGCCAGTAAATTCGGGACAGACAATCAGCCCCAGCATTTT. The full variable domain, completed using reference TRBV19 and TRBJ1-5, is DGGITQSPKYLFRKEGQNVTLSCEQNLNHDAMYWYRQDPGQGLRLIYYSQIVNDFQKGDIAEGYSVSREKKESFPLTVTSAQKNPTAFYLCASKFGTDNQPQHFGDGTRLSIL.

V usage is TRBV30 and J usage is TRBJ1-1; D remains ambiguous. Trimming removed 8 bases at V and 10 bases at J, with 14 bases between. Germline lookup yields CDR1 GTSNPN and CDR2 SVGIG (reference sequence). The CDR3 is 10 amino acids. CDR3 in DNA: TGTGCCATCAGCGCGATATCAGCTTTCTTT. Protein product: CAISAISAFF.

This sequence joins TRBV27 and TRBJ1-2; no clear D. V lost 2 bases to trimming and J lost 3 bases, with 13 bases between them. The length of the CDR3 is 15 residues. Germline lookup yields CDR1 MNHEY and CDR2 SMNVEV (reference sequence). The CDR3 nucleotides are TGTGCCAGCAGTTTAGAGGGTTCAGTCTACTATGGCTACACCTTC. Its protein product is CASSLEGSVYYGYTF.

This chain's CDR3 is CASSLASGRASGELFF. CDR3 nucleotides: TGTGCCAGCAGCTTGGCTAGCGGGAGGGCTTCCGGGGAGCTGTTTTTT. V and J are TRBV5-4 and TRBJ2-2; 12 bases match TRBD2. V was clipped by 0 bases and J by 6 bases; unmatched bases: 3. This CDR3 comprises 16 residues. Germline V gene sequence: CDR1 SGHNT, CDR2 YYREEE (reference sequence).

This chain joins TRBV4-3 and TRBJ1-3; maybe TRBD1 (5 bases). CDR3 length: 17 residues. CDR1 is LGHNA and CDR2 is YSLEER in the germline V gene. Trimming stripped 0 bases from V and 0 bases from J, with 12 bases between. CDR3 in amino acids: CASSQDVRGFSGNTIYF. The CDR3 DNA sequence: TGCGCCAGCAGCCAAGATGTGAGGGGTTTCTCTGGAAACACCATATATTTT.

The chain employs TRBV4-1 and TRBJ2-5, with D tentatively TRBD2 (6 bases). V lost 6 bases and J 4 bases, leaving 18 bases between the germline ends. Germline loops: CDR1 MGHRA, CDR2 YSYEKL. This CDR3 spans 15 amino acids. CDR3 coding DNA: TGCGCCAGCAGATCGATCGGGGGTATTGGAGAGACCCAGTACTTC. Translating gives CASRSIGGIGETQYF.

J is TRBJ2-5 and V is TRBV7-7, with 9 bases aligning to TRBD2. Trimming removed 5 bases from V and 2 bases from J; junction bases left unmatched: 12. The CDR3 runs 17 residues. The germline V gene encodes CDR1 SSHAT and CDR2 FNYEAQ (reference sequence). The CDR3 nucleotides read TGTGCCAGCAGCCGGAACCTGGAAGCGGGGGGACAAGAGACCCAGTACTTC. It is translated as CASSRNLEAGGQETQYF.